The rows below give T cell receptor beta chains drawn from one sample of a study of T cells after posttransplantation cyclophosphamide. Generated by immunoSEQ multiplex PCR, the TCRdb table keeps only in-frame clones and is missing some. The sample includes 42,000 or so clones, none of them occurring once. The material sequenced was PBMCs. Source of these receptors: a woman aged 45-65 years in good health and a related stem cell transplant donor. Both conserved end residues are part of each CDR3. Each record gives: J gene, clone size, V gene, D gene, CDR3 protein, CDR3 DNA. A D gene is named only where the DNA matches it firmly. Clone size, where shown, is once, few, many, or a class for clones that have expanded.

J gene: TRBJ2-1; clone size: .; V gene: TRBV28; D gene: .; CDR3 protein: CATHPSGKGLGNEQFF; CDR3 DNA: TGTGCCACACACCCCTCGGGTAAGGGGCTGGGGAATGAGCAGTTCTTC
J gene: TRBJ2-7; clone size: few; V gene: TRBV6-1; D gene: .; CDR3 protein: CASSEAPGRYEQYF; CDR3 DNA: TGTGCCAGCAGTGAAGCGCCGGGAAGGTACGAGCAGTACTTC
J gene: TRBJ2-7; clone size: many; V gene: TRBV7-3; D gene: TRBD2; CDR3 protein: CASSLGTIPVEQYF; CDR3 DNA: TGTGCCAGCAGCTTAGGGACTATCCCTGTCGAGCAGTACTTC
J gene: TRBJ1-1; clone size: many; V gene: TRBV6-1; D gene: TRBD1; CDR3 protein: CASSARDRGAEAFF; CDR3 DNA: TGTGCCAGCAGTGCCCGGGACAGGGGGGCTGAAGCTTTCTTT
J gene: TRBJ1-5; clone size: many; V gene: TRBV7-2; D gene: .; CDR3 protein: CASSLGQTNQPQHF; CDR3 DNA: TGTGCCAGCAGCCTGGGACAAACTAATCAGCCCCAGCATTTT
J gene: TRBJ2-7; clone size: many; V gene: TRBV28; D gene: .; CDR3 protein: CASSTGSYEQYF; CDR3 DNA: TGTGCCTCCTCAACAGGGTCCTACGAGCAGTACTTC
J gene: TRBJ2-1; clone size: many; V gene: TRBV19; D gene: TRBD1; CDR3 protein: CASSFTGTGGQNEQFF; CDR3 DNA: TGTGCCAGTAGTTTTACCGGGACAGGGGGCCAGAATGAGCAGTTCTTC
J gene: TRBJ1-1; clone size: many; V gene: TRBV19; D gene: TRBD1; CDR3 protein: CASNPPGQKNTEAFF; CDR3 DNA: TGTGCCAGTAACCCCCCGGGACAGAAGAACACTGAAGCTTTCTTT
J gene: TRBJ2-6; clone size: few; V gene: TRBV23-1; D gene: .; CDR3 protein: CASSTLKRGSGANVLTF; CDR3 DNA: TGCGCCAGCAGCACTTTAAAACGGGGCTCTGGGGCCAACGTCCTGACTTTC
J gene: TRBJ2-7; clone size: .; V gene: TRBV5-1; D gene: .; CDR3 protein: CASSQETGFVSYEQYF; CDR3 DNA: TGCGCCAGCAGCCAAGAAACAGGGTTCGTCTCCTACGAGCAGTACTTC
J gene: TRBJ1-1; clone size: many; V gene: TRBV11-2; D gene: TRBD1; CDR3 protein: CASSQNRGNTEAFF; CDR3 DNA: TGTGCCAGCAGCCAGAACAGGGGGAACACTGAAGCTTTCTTT